This T cell receptor beta chain was captured in a study of T cell responses to AZD1222 COVID-19 vaccine. Findings and limits, study-wide: Clonal diversity may have been underestimated in mostly white British donors. Spike-specific TCR breadth and depth rose after two AZD1222 doses. AZD1222 recipients seropositive at baseline numbered only 5 or 6. Every sample of the repertoires postdated the peak T cell response.

As to this clone: Its specificity is not known.

Clones were read by immunoSEQ multiplex PCR, and TCRdb kept only the in-frame ones, dropping some. The sample consists of approximately 64,000 clones, 90% to 95% of them appearing once. Germline V lookup: CDR1 SGHRS, CDR2 YFSETQ. The CDR3 runs 14 residues. Germline trimming cut 4 bases from V and 7 bases from J; bases unmatched to any gene: 6. J is TRBJ2-2 and V is TRBV5-1; 8 bases are a match to TRBD2. This sequence was found in an adult who received the MenACWY meningococcal vaccine as a control. Sequences were derived from peripheral blood, sampled 28 days after the second dose of the MenACWY control vaccine. CDR3 in DNA: TGCGCCAGCAGCCCGGGAGGGGTTGGCGGGGAGCTGTTTTTT. Encoded protein: CASSPGGVGGELFF.